This TCR beta chain was captured by sequencing in a study of blood T cell repertoires in COVID-19. Generated by immunoSEQ multiplex PCR, the TCRdb table keeps only in-frame clones and is missing some. The data hold around 330,000 clones, with 85% observed a single time. Self-reported history from a screening survey and questionnaire set each donor's cohort. The CDR3 spans 15 residues. Germline V gene sequence: CDR1 SGHAT, CDR2 FQNNGV. V dropped 2 bases and J dropped 3 bases, with 10 bases sitting between them. This clonotype was obtained from a woman younger than 45 who had been exposed to COVID-19. The chain combines TRBV11-2 with TRBJ2-2; D perhaps matches TRBD1 (5 bases). Sequencing was carried out using PBMCs or T cells enriched from blood (not recorded which). CDR3 region: CASSLSGAHTGELFF. In DNA form, the CDR3 reads TGTGCCAGCAGCTTAAGTGGGGCGCACACCGGGGAGCTGTTTTTT.